Below, 22 T cell receptor beta chains from the same sample are listed, as sequenced in a study of beta chain features in type 1 diabetes. Study-wide points: All four CD4+ subsets from Type 1 diabetes patients carried moderately but significantly shorter TCRB CDR3s.

Every bit of the isolated RNA underwent reverse transcription, so sequencing read expressed TCRB transcripts. The assay was immunoSEQ multiplex PCR, and TCRdb's table has in-frame clones only and misses some. The data show over 20,000 clones, 49% seen once. No antigen has been identified for these receptors. The sample consisted of stem cell memory CD4+ T cells from blood. All receptors come from a man aged 25 to 45 with type 1 diabetes.

The chain couples TRBV6-5 to TRBJ1-4, with D uncertain. V shed 2 bases and J shed 4 bases, with 8 bases lying between them. The CDR3 is made up of 14 amino acids. Germline V gene data show CDR1 as MNHEY and CDR2 as SVGAGI. CDR3 coding DNA: TGTGCCAGCAGTTACCGTCAGATTAATGAAAAACTGTTTTTT. Translated: CASSYRQINEKLFF.

This chain links TRBV4-2 with TRBJ2-1; a possible D gene is TRBD2 (5 bases). There are 16 residues in the CDR3. V lost 1 base to trimming and J lost 2 bases, with 12 bases between them. The V gene's germline CDR1 is LGHNA and CDR2 YNFKEQ. The DNA of the CDR3 is TGTGCCAGCAGCCAAGCAGCCGGGGAACCCTACAATGAGCAGTTCTTC. It is translated as CASSQAAGEPYNEQFF.

V is TRBV6-1 and J is TRBJ2-3, with TRBD2 matching 11 bases. The CDR3 length is 16 residues. CDR1 and CDR2 from the germline V gene are MNHNS and SASEGT. Trimming at V came to 4 bases and at J to 4 bases, leaving 7 bases not matched to a gene. The CDR3 sequence is CASSVETSGSPDTQYF. The CDR3, as DNA: TGTGCCAGCAGTGTCGAAACTAGCGGGAGTCCAGATACGCAGTATTTT.

The chain has TRBV30 and TRBJ2-7; a possible D gene is TRBD1 (6 bases). Trimming shortened V by 0 bases and J by 4 bases, and 16 bases separated the two germline ends. Germline lookup yields CDR1 GTSNPN and CDR2 SVGIG (reference sequence). The CDR3 sequence is 15 residues long. The CDR3 coding sequence is TGTGCCTGGAGTGTACCGACAGGAGTAGAGTACGAGCAGTACTTC. Protein: CAWSVPTGVEYEQYF.

The CDR3 DNA reads TGTGCCAGCAGTACTACCTCCAGGGGGGCTGACAATCAGCCCCAGCATTTT. This translates into CASSTTSRGADNQPQHF. The chain is built from TRBV28 and TRBJ1-5; 7 nucleotides align to TRBD1. CDR1 is MDHEN, CDR2 SYDVKM, per germline. This CDR3 spans 17 amino acids. The junction had 13 bases not matched to a gene; V was cut back by 5 bases and J by 3 bases.

The chain employs TRBV5-1 and TRBJ2-2, with 8 positions matching TRBD1. This CDR3 is 17 amino acids long. V gave up 1 base and J gave up 5 bases; unmatched junction bases: 10. CDR1 and CDR2 (germline): SGHRS, YFSETQ. The CDR3 sequence is CASSLSWGQGATGELFF. In DNA, the CDR3 is TGCGCCAGCAGCTTGTCCTGGGGGCAGGGGGCAACCGGGGAGCTGTTTTTT.

This clone was counted only a few times. The rearrangement uses TRBV6-6 and TRBJ2-3; 8 nucleotides line up with TRBD2. This CDR3 comprises 16 residues. Per germline, CDR1 MNHNY and CDR2 SVGAGI (reference sequence). Trimming at V came to 2 bases and at J to 3 bases, leaving 7 bases not matched to a gene. This CDR3 is CASSYSSGSRTDTQYF. The CDR3 coding sequence is TGTGCCAGCAGTTACAGCAGCGGGAGTAGGACAGATACGCAGTATTTT.

The chain carries TRBV30 and TRBJ2-4; possible D gene TRBD2, 5 bases. Germline lookup yields CDR1 GTSNPN and CDR2 SVGIG (reference sequence). The CDR3 contains 13 residues. The V and J ends lost 3 bases and 3 bases respectively, with 9 bases between them. As DNA, the CDR3 is TGTGCCTGGAGCACCGGGGACAAAAACATTCAGTACTTC. The encoded protein is CAWSTGDKNIQYF. The complete variable domain, with remaining parts taken from reference TRBV30 and TRBJ2-4, reads SQTIHQWPATLVQPVGSPLSLECTVEGTSNPNLYWYRQAAGRGLQLLFYSVGIGQISSEVPQNLSASRPQDRQFILSSKKLLLSDSGFYLCAWSTGDKNIQYFGAGTRLSVL.

The J gene is TRBJ2-3, the V gene TRBV4-1; 8 nucleotides agree with TRBD2. The CDR3 covers 17 residues. The V gene end was trimmed by 0 bases and the J gene end by 4 bases; junction bases not matched to a gene: 9. The V gene's germline CDR1 is MGHRA and CDR2 YSYEKL. The CDR3 protein is CASSQDFQREYSDTQYF. The DNA for the CDR3 is TGCGCCAGCAGCCAAGATTTCCAGCGGGAGTACTCAGATACGCAGTATTTT.

The chain recombines TRBV5-4 with TRBJ2-5; the match to TRBD1 covers 7 bases. The CDR3 totals 13 residues. V shed 3 bases, J shed 5 bases, and the junction held 4 bases outside the gene matches. Germline V gene lookup returns CDR1 SGHNT and CDR2 YYREEE (reference sequence). In DNA form, the CDR3 reads TGTGCCAGCAGCTCGGGACAGTGGGAGACCCAGTACTTC. This encodes CASSSGQWETQYF.

This clone has only a few counts. This chain links TRBV7-9 with TRBJ2-6; D might be TRBD1 (7 bases). V gave up 4 bases and J gave up 3 bases, with 16 bases separating them. The CDR3 extends over 17 amino acids. CDR1 and CDR2 from the germline V gene are SEHNR and FQNEAQ (reference sequence). The CDR3, as DNA: TGTGCCAGCAGCTCCCGCGGAGGGGGCAATGGGGCCAACGTCCTGACTTTC. It is translated as CASSSRGGGNGANVLTF.

This clone was recorded a few times. The chain employs TRBV19 and TRBJ1-6; possible D gene TRBD1, 5 bases. Looked up from germline, CDR1 is LNHDA and CDR2 is SQIVND (reference sequence). This CDR3 region has 15 residues. Trimming removed 3 bases from V and 2 bases from J, with 8 bases in between. The CDR3 nucleotides are TGTGCCAGTAGTATCCAGGGCGCCTATAATTCACCCCTCCACTTT. Translating gives CASSIQGAYNSPLHF. Combining the CDR3 with reference TRBV19 and TRBJ1-6 gives the whole variable domain DGGITQSPKYLFRKEGQNVTLSCEQNLNHDAMYWYRQDPGQGLRLIYYSQIVNDFQKGDIAEGYSVSREKKESFPLTVTSAQKNPTAFYLCASSIQGAYNSPLHFGNGTRLTVT.

This clone was detected only a few times. This chain links TRBV27 with TRBJ2-7; 8 bases line up with TRBD1. Germline V CDR1 and CDR2: MNHEY, SMNVEV (reference sequence). V was pared by 4 bases and J by 8 bases, with 10 bases of the junction left unmatched. CDR3 size: 14 residues. CDR3 sequence (DNA): TGTGCCAGCAGTTCAACGGACAGGGTGCTCCAGCAGTACTTC. It yields the protein CASSSTDRVLQQYF.

The chain couples TRBV5-1 to TRBJ2-5; TRBD1 matches 7 bases. There are 15 residues in the CDR3. Germline V lookup: CDR1 SGHRS, CDR2 YFSETQ. Trimming at V came to 1 base and at J to 5 bases, leaving 8 bases not matched to a gene. The CDR3 DNA follows: TGCGCCAGCAGCTTGACCACAGGGGCACGGGAGACCCAGTACTTC. Translation gives CASSLTTGARETQYF.

This sequence joins TRBV5-1 and TRBJ2-1; weak D call: TRBD1 (5 bases). V gave up 4 bases and J gave up 7 bases, with 12 bases separating them. Germline lookup yields CDR1 SGHRS and CDR2 YFSETQ. CDR3 length: 13 residues. This chain's CDR3 is CASSVNDRNEQFF. CDR3 in DNA: TGCGCCAGCAGCGTCAATGACAGAAATGAGCAGTTCTTC.

This clone came up a few times. This chain joins TRBV2 and TRBJ1-1, with TRBD1 matching 8 bases. The CDR3 is 15 residues long. In germline, CDR1 is SNHLY, CDR2 FYNNEI. After removal of 4 bases from V and 1 base from J, the junction contained 5 bases not matched to a gene. The CDR3 reads CASSGRQGRNTEAFF. The CDR3 DNA reads TGTGCCAGCAGTGGCCGACAGGGGAGGAACACTGAAGCTTTCTTT. The full variable domain, with the rest looked up from reference TRBV2 and TRBJ1-1, is EPEVTQTPSHQVTQMGQEVILRCVPISNHLYFYWYRQILGQKVEFLVSFYNNEISEKSEIFDDQFSVERPDGSNFTLKIRSTKLEDSAMYFCASSGRQGRNTEAFFGQGTRLTVV.

V usage is TRBV7-9 and J usage is TRBJ2-7; 8 nucleotides match TRBD2. Looked up from germline, CDR1 is SEHNR and CDR2 is FQNEAQ (reference sequence). The CDR3 is made up of 15 amino acids. Trimming took 2 bases from V and 1 from J; bases not matched to a gene: 4. The CDR3 DNA reads as TGTGCCAGCAGCTTAATGTTAGCGGGGTCCTACGAGCAGTACTTC. Translation: CASSLMLAGSYEQYF.

This clone turned up a few times. The genes are TRBV4-1 and TRBJ1-5; 7 nucleotides line up with TRBD1. V was pared by 4 bases and J by 9 bases, with 9 bases of the junction left unmatched. This CDR3 spans 14 amino acids. CDR1 is MGHRA, CDR2 YSYEKL, per germline. The CDR3 bases are TGCGCCAGCAGCCTGGGGGGACAGCCCGGGCCCCAGCATTTT. Protein product: CASSLGGQPGPQHF.

This clone occurred a few times. The chain uses TRBV4-1 and TRBJ2-3; 7 bases align to TRBD2. The V segment lost 4 bases and the J segment 6 bases; nucleotides outside the gene matches: 16. The CDR3 spans 17 residues. Germline assignment: CDR1 MGHRA and CDR2 YSYEKL. The CDR3 loop reads CASSRPGGAGPPDTQYF. In DNA form, the CDR3 reads TGCGCCAGCAGCCGTCCGGGGGGAGCGGGCCCTCCTGATACGCAGTATTTT.

J is TRBJ1-6 and V is TRBV4-2; TRBD1 aligns across 10 bases. J was trimmed by 10 bases and V by 0 bases; bases with no gene match: 3. This CDR3 is built from 15 residues. Germline CDR1 is LGHNA and CDR2 is YNFKEQ. The CDR3 sequence: CASSQEGQGYSPLHF. The CDR3, as DNA: TGTGCCAGCAGCCAAGAGGGACAGGGGTACTCACCCCTCCACTTT.

In this sample, this clone turned up a few times. The genes are TRBV19 and TRBJ1-1; no reliable D call. This CDR3 has 13 amino acids. Germline lookup yields CDR1 LNHDA and CDR2 SQIVND (reference sequence). Trimming removed 4 bases from V and 0 bases from J, with 6 bases in between. CDR3: CASSTLMNTEAFF. CDR3 sequence (DNA): TGTGCCAGTAGTACCTTAATGAACACTGAAGCTTTCTTT.

The CDR3 DNA reads TGTGCCAGCAGCCCAAGAGAACAGGGGGCGATGGCAGATACGCAGTATTTT. Translated, it gives CASSPREQGAMADTQYF. This rearrangement joins TRBV9 to TRBJ2-3, with 9 bases that match TRBD1. J lost 4 bases, V lost 4 bases, and 13 bases had no gene match. The CDR3 spans 17 residues. Germline loops: CDR1 SGDLS, CDR2 YYNGEE.